The 31 T cell receptor beta chains in this list originate from one sample, sequenced in a study of shared clonotypes between healthy human individuals. Assay used: immunoSEQ multiplex PCR; TCRdb lists only in-frame clones, some missing. The table has roughly 2.4 million clones, 90% to 96% seen once. The sample consisted of naive CD4+ T cells sorted from blood. Subset noted: CD45RA+ positively selected. The receptors were sampled from a man aged 18-30 years in good health.

This chain joins TRBV18 and TRBJ2-7; 9 positions match TRBD1. Germline V lookup: CDR1 KGHSH, CDR2 LQKENI. The ends lost 5 bases at V and 3 bases at J; junction bases unmatched: 8. CDR3 length: 15 residues. The CDR3 DNA is TGTGCCAGCTCAACGGACACAGGGGGCCTCTACGAGCAGTACTTC. It codes for CASSTDTGGLYEQYF. The full variable domain, its missing parts supplied by reference TRBV18 and TRBJ2-7, is NAGVMQNPRHLVRRRGQEARLRCSPMKGHSHVYWYRQLPEEGLKFMVYLQKENIIDESGMPKERFSAEFPKEGPSILRIQQVVRGDSAAYFCASSTDTGGLYEQYFGPGTRLTVT.

The gene calls are TRBV5-1 and TRBJ1-4, with TRBD1 matching 11 bases. CDR1 SGHRS and CDR2 YFSETQ come from the germline V gene. The ends lost 0 bases at V and 8 bases at J; junction bases unmatched: 6. The CDR3 contains 16 residues. The CDR3 region has the DNA TGCGCCAGCAGCTTGGCTGGACAGGGGGCCGGGGAAAAACTGTTTTTT. Translating it yields CASSLAGQGAGEKLFF.

This rearrangement joins TRBV6-1 to TRBJ1-1; tentative D call: TRBD1 (5 bases). Germline values: CDR1 MNHNS, CDR2 SASEGT. The CDR3 is 14 residues long. V lost 6 bases to trimming and J lost 3 bases, with 14 bases between them. The CDR3 is CASRFRDYDTEAFF. The CDR3 region has the DNA TGTGCCAGCAGATTCAGGGATTACGACACTGAAGCTTTCTTT.

The count of this clone is one. The DNA for the CDR3 is TGTGCCTGGACTGGAGGACAGGGGCTAGGCGAGCAGTACTTC. The encoded protein is CAWTGGQGLGEQYF. The rearrangement links TRBV30 to TRBJ2-7, with TRBD1 matching over 9 bases. Germline values: CDR1 GTSNPN, CDR2 SVGIG (reference sequence). V lost 4 bases to trimming and J lost 6 bases; unmatched junction nucleotides: 10. This CDR3 has 14 amino acids.

This clone was recorded once. The rearrangement joins TRBV7-2 to TRBJ2-7; TRBD2 aligns across 10 bases. CDR3 size: 16 residues. Germline trimming cut 4 bases from V and 3 bases from J; bases unmatched to any gene: 9. In germline, CDR1 is SGHTA, CDR2 FQGNSA. The CDR3 coding sequence is TGTGCCAGCAGCTCGTATCTAGCGGGAGATGGCTACGAGCAGTACTTC. Translating it yields CASSSYLAGDGYEQYF.

The rearrangement links TRBV9 to TRBJ1-4; D uncertain. The closer fit of TRBJ2-2 to the DNA end suggests the J call may be wrong. Germline-derived CDR1 and CDR2 are SGDLS and YYNGEE. The CDR3 sequence is 12 residues long. The CDR3 is CASSVDEGELFF. The DNA for the CDR3 is TGTGCCAGCAGCGTAGATGAGGGGGAGCTGTTTTTT.

J is TRBJ2-5 and V is TRBV14; a weak D match, TRBD2 (5 bases). Germline V gives CDR1 SGHDN, CDR2 FVKESK. The CDR3 sequence is 14 residues long. Trimming shortened V by 3 bases and J by 1 base, and 9 bases separated the two germline ends. Here the CDR3 DNA reads TGTGCCAGCAGCCAGCGGGCCGGCCAAGAGACCCAGTACTTC. This gives the protein CASSQRAGQETQYF.

The chain uses TRBV25-1 and TRBJ1-3; D call uncertain. Trimming cost V 8 bases and J 0 bases, with 11 bases left between them. Germline assignment: CDR1 MGHDK and CDR2 SYGVNS. This CDR3 comprises 14 residues. DNA for the CDR3: TGTGCCAGCGAGCTCGGGAGCTCTGGAAACACCATATATTTT. It yields the protein CASELGSSGNTIYF.

The CDR3 here is CASSERGREQYF. DNA of the CDR3: TGCGCCAGCAGTGAGAGAGGGCGAGAGCAGTACTTC. This chain connects TRBV10-1 to TRBJ2-7, with D perhaps TRBD2 (5 bases). The germline CDR1 and CDR2 sequences are WNHNN and SYGVQD (reference sequence). With 2 bases removed from V and 7 bases from J, the gap between germline ends came to 9 bases. The length of the CDR3 is 12 residues.

This clone was counted a single time. The chain carries TRBV18 and TRBJ2-7; D remains unclear. The germline V and J ends were trimmed by 6 bases and 4 bases, with 16 bases remaining between them. Germline assignment: CDR1 KGHSH and CDR2 LQKENI. The CDR3 has 14 residues. In DNA, the CDR3 is TGTGCCAGCTCGTCCGGACGGATTTCTTACGAGCAGTACTTC. Protein product: CASSSGRISYEQYF.

This rearrangement joins TRBV4-2 to TRBJ1-3, with D unclear. CDR1 and CDR2 (germline): LGHNA, YNFKEQ. Between the trimmed V and J ends, which lost 0 bases and 4 bases, there was a span of 4 bases. This CDR3 is 13 amino acids long. The CDR3 here is CASSQEEGNTIYF. CDR3 nucleotide sequence: TGTGCCAGCAGCCAAGAAGAGGGAAACACCATATATTTT.

This sequence joins TRBV5-1 and TRBJ1-1; 8 bases fit TRBD1. V lost 4 bases to trimming and J lost 4 bases; unmatched junction nucleotides: 12. The CDR3 is 16 amino acids. Germline lookup yields CDR1 SGHRS and CDR2 YFSETQ. The CDR3 nucleotides read TGCGCCAGCAGCACCGACAGGGGAGGGGGCCCCACTGAAGCTTTCTTT. As protein: CASSTDRGGGPTEAFF.

The V gene is TRBV18, the J gene TRBJ2-7, with TRBD2 matching 11 bases. The germline V gene encodes CDR1 KGHSH and CDR2 LQKENI. CDR3 size: 16 residues. J lost 7 bases, V lost 3 bases, and 11 bases had no gene match. CDR3 coding DNA: TGTGCCAGCTCACCTTCCCTAGCGGGGGGTGCGCAGGAGCAGTACTTC. It translates to CASSPSLAGGAQEQYF. Drawing the rest from reference TRBV18 and TRBJ2-7, the complete variable domain is NAGVMQNPRHLVRRRGQEARLRCSPMKGHSHVYWYRQLPEEGLKFMVYLQKENIIDESGMPKERFSAEFPKEGPSILRIQQVVRGDSAAYFCASSPSLAGGAQEQYFGPGTRLTVT.

The genes are TRBV5-5 and TRBJ2-3, with no clear D. The CDR3 extends over 12 amino acids. V was clipped by 4 bases and J by 4 bases, with 7 bases between them. Germline V lookup: CDR1 SGHKS, CDR2 YYEKEE (reference sequence). The CDR3 bases are TGTGCCAGCAGCCTTCCGCCAGATACGCAGTATTTT. Residues: CASSLPPDTQYF.

The chain recombines TRBV11-2 with TRBJ2-2, with a weak D call TRBD2 (6 bases). Germline V gives CDR1 SGHAT, CDR2 FQNNGV. V was pared by 0 bases and J by 1 base, with 12 bases between. The CDR3 contains 17 residues. This CDR3 reads CASSLDRGMGNTGELFF. In DNA form, the CDR3 reads TGTGCCAGCAGCTTAGATCGGGGGATGGGGAACACCGGGGAGCTGTTTTTT. The full variable domain, in which reference TRBV11-2 and TRBJ2-2 provide the parts outside the CDR3, is EAGVAQSPRYKIIEKRQSVAFWCNPISGHATLYWYQQILGQGPKLLIQFQNNGVVDDSQLPKDRFSAERLKGVDSTLKIQPAKLEDSAVYLCASSLDRGMGNTGELFFGEGSRLTVL.

The genes are TRBV30 and TRBJ2-5, with 7 bases fitting TRBD1. Germline CDR1 reads GTSNPN; CDR2 reads SVGIG (reference sequence). The length of the CDR3 is 14 residues. Trimming at V came to 2 bases and at J to 4 bases, leaving 7 bases not matched to a gene. The CDR3 is CAWSRQGYRETQYF. As DNA, the CDR3 is TGTGCCTGGAGTCGACAGGGTTATCGAGAGACCCAGTACTTC.

This clone is a singleton in its sample. V and J are TRBV28 and TRBJ2-7; 9 bases are a match to TRBD1. This CDR3 is built from 14 residues. Germline V gives CDR1 MDHEN, CDR2 SYDVKM. The V and J ends lost 5 bases and 2 bases, in that order; junction bases with no gene match: 4. The CDR3 DNA reads as TGTGCCAGCAGTGGGACAGGGAATACCTACGAGCAGTACTTC. Residues: CASSGTGNTYEQYF.

This rearrangement joins TRBV21-1 to TRBJ2-7. TRBV21-1 is termed a pseudogene. The CDR3 is 13 amino acids. CDR3 protein: CASRGSTGYEQYF. The CDR3, as DNA: TGTGCCAGCAGAGGGAGTACAGGCTACGAGCAGTACTTC.

The chain has TRBV4-3 and TRBJ2-7; possible D gene TRBD2, 6 bases. Germline V CDR1 and CDR2: LGHNA, YSLEER. The CDR3 sequence is 14 residues long. V was pared by 7 bases and J by 2 bases, with 15 bases between. Here the CDR3 reads CASTWELATYEQYF. The DNA of the CDR3 is TGCGCCAGCACCTGGGAGCTAGCGACCTACGAGCAGTACTTC.

This chain connects TRBV13 to TRBJ1-4; 7 nucleotides agree with TRBD1. V lost 0 bases to trimming and J lost 3 bases; unmatched junction nucleotides: 7. The V gene's germline CDR1 is PRHDT and CDR2 FYEKMQ (reference sequence). The CDR3 is 17 amino acids. CDR3 DNA: TGTGCCAGCAGCTTAGGTTGGGGTACAGGGGCTAATGAAAAACTGTTTTTT. Translation: CASSLGWGTGANEKLFF.

This chain joins TRBV27 and TRBJ2-2, with 11 bases matching TRBD2. This CDR3 has 16 amino acids. Germline V gives CDR1 MNHEY, CDR2 SMNVEV (reference sequence). V was clipped by 3 bases and J by 6 bases; unmatched bases: 6. CDR3 in amino acids: CASSLRTSGLAGELFF. The CDR3 DNA sequence: TGTGCCAGCAGTTTGAGGACTAGCGGGCTCGCCGGGGAGCTGTTTTTT.

The CDR3 bases are TGCGCCAGCAGACCTTTGGGTGATGAGCAGTTCTTC. It encodes CASRPLGDEQFF. This chain uses TRBV5-1 with TRBJ2-1, with D unresolved. The CDR3 totals 12 residues. The V gene's germline CDR1 is SGHRS and CDR2 YFSETQ. With 5 bases removed from V and 8 bases from J, the gap between germline ends came to 11 bases.

V is TRBV5-4 and J is TRBJ2-5; 11 positions agree with TRBD2. The ends lost 5 bases at V and 2 bases at J; junction bases unmatched: 8. This CDR3 is built from 16 residues. Germline loops: CDR1 SGHNT, CDR2 YYREEE (reference sequence). CDR3 protein: CASSSGTSGLQETQYF. CDR3 sequence (DNA): TGTGCCAGCAGTTCCGGGACTAGCGGCCTGCAAGAGACCCAGTACTTC.

The chain is built from TRBV30 and TRBJ2-4; weak D call: TRBD2 (6 bases). Trimming stripped 7 bases from V and 7 bases from J, with 17 bases between. CDR3 length: 13 amino acids. Per germline, CDR1 GTSNPN and CDR2 SVGIG (reference sequence). CDR3 nucleotide sequence: TGTGCCTTGACGGAACGCGGGGTGAACATTCAGTACTTC. It codes for CALTERGVNIQYF. Complete variable domain (other parts from reference TRBV30 and TRBJ2-4): SQTIHQWPATLVQPVGSPLSLECTVEGTSNPNLYWYRQAAGRGLQLLFYSVGIGQISSEVPQNLSASRPQDRQFILSSKKLLLSDSGFYLCALTERGVNIQYFGAGTRLSVL.

The CDR3 is CASSLAVSGGETQYF. In DNA form, the CDR3 reads TGTGCCAGCAGCTTGGCTGTGTCGGGAGGTGAGACCCAGTACTTC. This chain links TRBV5-4 with TRBJ2-5, with 7 bases matching TRBD2. V gave up 0 bases and J gave up 5 bases; unmatched junction bases: 7. CDR1 and CDR2 from the germline V gene are SGHNT and YYREEE (reference sequence). This CDR3 contains 15 residues.

This chain links TRBV18 with TRBJ2-6, with D unclear. This CDR3 comprises 13 residues. The germline gives CDR1 KGHSH, CDR2 LQKENI. V dropped 6 bases and J dropped 3 bases, with 6 bases sitting between them. The CDR3 sequence is CASSDFGANVLTF. As DNA, the CDR3 is TGTGCCAGCTCGGATTTTGGGGCCAACGTCCTGACTTTC.

Concerning this clone itself: Other DNA sequences in the same sample also yield this CDR3. The V and J genes are TRBV14 and TRBJ2-7; D unclear. Germline CDR1 and CDR2: SGHDN and FVKESK. Trimming took off 1 base at V and 2 bases at J, with 9 bases between the two ends. The CDR3 is made up of 14 amino acids. The chain's CDR3 is CASSQGPGAYEQYF. Written as DNA, the CDR3 is TGTGCCAGCAGCCAAGGTCCCGGAGCCTACGAGCAGTACTTC.

Remarks on this clone: Other nucleotide sequences in the sample specify the same CDR3. The chain carries TRBV4-1 and TRBJ2-3, with 8 bases that match TRBD2. CDR1 is MGHRA and CDR2 is YSYEKL in the germline V gene. After removal of 4 bases from V and 1 base from J, the junction contained 4 bases not matched to a gene. There are 15 residues in the CDR3. The CDR3 reads CASSPGLAGTDTQYF. The DNA of the CDR3 is TGCGCCAGCAGCCCAGGACTAGCAGGCACAGATACGCAGTATTTT.

The rearrangement links TRBV4-2 to TRBJ2-7; TRBD2 aligns across 9 bases. Unmatched junction bases numbered 4, after V lost 1 base and J lost 3 bases. This CDR3 is 15 amino acids long. Per the germline V gene, CDR1 is LGHNA and CDR2 is YNFKEQ. CDR3 sequence: CASSQGGGGVYEQYF. CDR3 sequence (DNA): TGTGCCAGCAGCCAAGGTGGCGGGGGGGTCTACGAGCAGTACTTC.

DNA of the CDR3: TGTGCCAGCAGCTTAGATATGACGGGGGGTCTGGAGACCCAGTACTTC. Amino acids: CASSLDMTGGLETQYF. The rearrangement uses TRBV11-2 and TRBJ2-5; 7 bases are a match to TRBD2. V was pared by 0 bases and J by 5 bases, with 9 bases of the junction left unmatched. The CDR3 loop spans 16 amino acids. The germline CDR1 and CDR2 sequences are SGHAT and FQNNGV.

As for this clone: Other nucleotide sequences in the sample specify the same CDR3. The chain uses TRBV19 and TRBJ1-2; D remains ambiguous. Germline CDR1 is LNHDA and CDR2 is SQIVND (reference sequence). This CDR3 has 13 residues. V was pared by 3 bases and J by 4 bases, with 9 bases between. The CDR3 spells CASSIPGIYGYTF. The CDR3 DNA reads TGTGCCAGTAGTATCCCCGGGATCTATGGCTACACCTTC.